The 28 T cell receptor beta chains below were found in one sample sequenced in a study of blood T cells in healthy people across ages. Then a second PCR, running about 7 to 11 cycles, was carried out with a sample-barcoded 5' primer and a J-beta primer mix. Each CDR3 protein gets one entry after TCRdb re-called the 5' RACE reads with MiXCR. The data hold under 1 million distinct CDR3 sequences, with roughly 44% observed a single time. The sample consisted of blood. These receptors were obtained from a man aged 55 to 70 in good health.

This clonotype was recorded many times. The CDR3 region is CASSSNYGYTF. The CDR3 DNA sequence: TGTGCCAGCAGCTCTAACTATGGCTACACCTTC. The chain employs TRBV12-3 or TRBV12-4 and TRBJ1-2; the D is unclear. The V end was cut by 6 bases, the J end by 0 bases, with 2 bases between. This CDR3 is built from 11 residues.

This chain links TRBV11-1 with TRBJ2-6, with 10 bases identical to TRBD1. Germline CDR1 SGHAT, CDR2 FQDESV (reference sequence). V lost 7 bases, J lost 1 base, and 7 bases stayed unmatched. The CDR3 is 17 amino acids. The CDR3: CASKLRQGASGANVLTF. The CDR3 DNA reads as TGTGCCAGCAAGCTTCGACAGGGGGCATCTGGGGCCAACGTCCTGACTTTC. The whole variable domain, filled in from reference TRBV11-1 and TRBJ2-6, reads EAEVAQSPRYKITEKSQAVAFWCDPISGHATLYWYRQILGQGPELLVQFQDESVVDDSQLPKDRFSAERLKGVDSTLKIQPAELGDSAMYLCASKLRQGASGANVLTFGAGSRLTVL.

The chain combines TRBV29-1 with TRBJ2-5, with D unclear. This CDR3 contains 12 residues. Germline CDR1 is SQVTM and CDR2 is ANQGSEA. Trimming shortened V by 3 bases and J by 1 base, and 6 bases separated the two germline ends. CDR3 in DNA: TGCAGCGTTGAGGCAACCCAAGAGACCCAGTACTTC. It specifies CSVEATQETQYF.

V and J are TRBV5-1 and TRBJ2-3; D gene uncertain. V dropped 0 bases and J dropped 2 bases, with 13 bases sitting between them. Looked up from germline, CDR1 is SGHRS and CDR2 is YFSETQ. The CDR3 has 16 amino acids. CDR3 DNA sequence: TGCGCCAGCAGCTTGGGGTTACAGACGATCACAGATACGCAGTATTTT. As protein: CASSLGLQTITDTQYF. The full variable domain, with the rest looked up from reference TRBV5-1 and TRBJ2-3, is KAGVTQTPRYLIKTRGQQVTLSCSPISGHRSVSWYQQTPGQGLQFLFEYFSETQRNKGNFPGRFSGRQFSNSRSEMNVSTLELGDSALYLCASSLGLQTITDTQYFGPGTRLTVL.

This clonotype came up a few times. One end of the junction does not line up with germline, which may come from a read error. The chain recombines TRBV6-1 with TRBJ2-7; D remains unclear. Germline V gene lookup returns CDR1 MNHNS and CDR2 SASEGT. The CDR3 runs 11 residues. The CDR3 DNA sequence: TGCGCCAGCAGTGAAGGCCACGAGCAGTACTTC. Amino acid sequence: CASSEGHEQYF.

This chain links TRBV4-1 with TRBJ2-4; 9 bases align to TRBD1. The closer fit of TRBJ2-7 to the DNA end suggests the J call may be wrong. The CDR3 extends over 15 amino acids. In germline, CDR1 is MGHRA, CDR2 YSYEKL. CDR3 in amino acids: CASSQSGTGIYEQYF. As DNA, the CDR3 is TGCGCCAGCAGCCAAAGCGGGACAGGGATCTACGAGCAGTACTTC.

This clonotype has a handful of counts. The chain couples TRBV7-9 to TRBJ1-2; D not certain. Germline CDR1 is SEHNR and CDR2 is FQNEAQ (reference sequence). The CDR3 spans 15 residues. The germline V and J ends were trimmed by 4 bases and 0 bases, with 12 bases remaining between them. Here the CDR3 DNA reads TGTGCCAGCAGCTGGGCGGACCGACCTAACTATGGCTACACCTTC. This translates into CASSWADRPNYGYTF.

This clonotype was counted only a few times. The CDR3 sequence is CASSEGLAESETQYF. CDR3 nucleotides: TGTGCCAGCAGTGAAGGGCTAGCGGAGTCAGAGACCCAGTACTTC. The rearrangement uses TRBV2 and TRBJ2-5; 7 bases align to TRBD2. The V gene's germline CDR1 is SNHLY and CDR2 FYNNEI. The CDR3 loop spans 15 amino acids. The V gene end was trimmed by 1 base and the J gene end by 4 bases; junction bases not matched to a gene: 6.

The chain couples TRBV29-1 to TRBJ1-4; D gene ambiguous. Looked up from germline, CDR1 is SQVTM and CDR2 is ANQGSEA. V was cut by 4 bases and J by 5 bases, with 5 bases left in between. The CDR3 covers 11 residues. The CDR3, as DNA: TGCAGCGTTGCGGCCAATGAAAAACTGTTTTTT. Translated: CSVAANEKLFF.

V usage is TRBV6-2 or TRBV6-3 and J usage is TRBJ1-1, with D tentatively TRBD1 (6 bases). Germline loops: CDR1 MNHEY, CDR2 SVGEGT. CDR3 length equals 14 residues. V lost 8 bases and J 3 bases, leaving 16 bases between the germline ends. CDR3: CASSRDTVHTEAFF. The CDR3 DNA follows: TGTGCCAGCTCCCGGGACACCGTACACACTGAAGCTTTCTTT.

This clonotype was picked up a small number of times. This rearrangement joins TRBV18 to TRBJ2-1, with 9 bases fitting TRBD2. J was trimmed by 4 bases and V by 1 base; bases with no gene match: 2. The CDR3 has 15 amino acids. CDR1 and CDR2 from the germline V gene are KGHSH and LQKENI. The CDR3 loop reads CASSPLAGEYNEQFF. CDR3 coding DNA: TGTGCCAGCTCACCACTAGCGGGGGAGTACAATGAGCAGTTCTTC.

Comments on this clonotype: The junction departs from germline at one end; a sequencing error may be responsible. This chain links TRBV25-1 with TRBJ1-1; D remains ambiguous. This CDR3 has 14 amino acids. CDR1 and CDR2 (germline): MGHDK, SYGVNS. CDR3 nucleotides: TGTGCTAGCAGTGCGGCAGGCTTAAACACTGAAGCTTTCTTT. It is translated as CASSAAGLNTEAFF.

The chain couples TRBV12-3 or TRBV12-4 to TRBJ2-7, with TRBD2 matching over 10 bases. This CDR3 contains 15 residues. Losses at the gene ends were 6 bases for V and 1 base for J; bases not matched to a gene: 6. CDR3 DNA sequence: TGTGCCAGCAGCCAGACTAGCGGGTTATCCTACGAGCAGTACTTC. It translates to CASSQTSGLSYEQYF.

V is TRBV7-9 and J is TRBJ1-4, with D unclear. CDR3 length: 17 residues. V lost 4 bases, J lost 0 bases, and 15 bases lay in between. CDR1 is SEHNR, CDR2 FQNEAQ, per germline (reference sequence). The CDR3 here is CASSSGGVHATNEKLFF. The CDR3 coding sequence is TGTGCCAGCAGCTCCGGCGGGGTTCACGCAACTAATGAAAAACTGTTTTTT.

This clonotype was observed a few times. The rearrangement links TRBV20-1 to TRBJ1-5; D perhaps matches TRBD1 (5 bases). The CDR3 is made up of 14 amino acids. Trimming stripped 0 bases from V and 6 bases from J, with 12 bases between. The germline CDR1 and CDR2 sequences are DFQATT and SNEGSKA (reference sequence). In DNA, the CDR3 is TGCAGTGCTAGAGATGGGGGTACGGGTCAGCCCCAGCATTTT. Encoded protein: CSARDGGTGQPQHF.

The V gene is TRBV11-2, the J gene TRBJ2-1; D perhaps matches TRBD1 (5 bases). The CDR3 runs 16 residues. From germline, CDR1 is SGHAT and CDR2 FQNNGV. The V end lost 4 bases, the J end lost 0 bases, and 13 bases lay between the germline ends. CDR3 sequence: CASSSFLDSSYNEQFF. CDR3 sequence (DNA): TGTGCCAGCAGCTCTTTCCTAGACAGCTCCTACAATGAGCAGTTCTTC.

The chain couples TRBV4-1 to TRBJ1-1; perhaps TRBD1 as D (6 bases). Germline values: CDR1 MGHRA, CDR2 YSYEKL. This CDR3 contains 15 residues. The V end was cut by 0 bases, the J end by 0 bases, with 8 bases between. CDR3 DNA: TGCGCCAGCAGCCAAGAGACAGGCCTGAACACTGAAGCTTTCTTT. Amino acids: CASSQETGLNTEAFF.

The J gene is TRBJ2-7, the V gene TRBV6-1; TRBD2 might be the D (5 bases). CDR1 is MNHNS, CDR2 SASEGT, per germline. This CDR3 is 15 amino acids long. V was shortened by 7 bases and J by 0 bases, with 16 bases between the two germline ends. The CDR3 loop reads CASKERTAHSYEQYF. The CDR3 DNA reads TGTGCCAGCAAAGAGAGGACTGCCCACTCCTACGAGCAGTACTTC.

This chain uses TRBV7-2 with TRBJ1-1; D is uncertain. The CDR3 extends over 15 amino acids. With 1 base removed from V and 0 bases from J, the gap between germline ends came to 9 bases. Germline-derived CDR1 and CDR2 are SGHTA and FQGNSA. CDR3 DNA: TGTGCCAGCAGCTTAGTCGGCCTTATGAACACTGAAGCTTTCTTT. Protein: CASSLVGLMNTEAFF.

This clonotype was seen a single time. The rearrangement uses TRBV11-3 and TRBJ2-3; D might be TRBD1 or TRBD2, each matching 5 bases. Deletions cut 1 base from V and 2 bases from J, with 13 bases between. Germline V gene sequence: CDR1 SGHNT, CDR2 YENEEA. This CDR3 has 16 residues. In DNA, the CDR3 is TGTGCCAGCAGCTTAGGGTGGGACCACTTCACAGATACGCAGTATTTT. Translation: CASSLGWDHFTDTQYF. Together with reference TRBV11-3 and TRBJ2-3, the CDR3 gives the full variable domain: EAGVVQSPRYKIIEKKQPVAFWCNPISGHNTLYWYLQNLGQGPELLIRYENEEAVDDSQLPKDRFSAERLKGVDSTLKIQPAELGDSAVYLCASSLGWDHFTDTQYFGPGTRLTVL.

This clonotype appeared a few times. The genes are TRBV9 and TRBJ2-1; the D gene is possibly TRBD2 (5 bases). The CDR3 sequence is 15 residues long. V shed 4 bases and J shed 8 bases, with 19 bases lying between them. Germline CDR1 reads SGDLS; CDR2 reads YYNGEE. Here the CDR3 DNA reads TGTGCCAGCAGCTTGAGTGGGCGGGCGATCGATGAGCAGTTCTTC. Translating it yields CASSLSGRAIDEQFF.

This clonotype showed up just once. V and J are TRBV6-2 or TRBV6-3 and TRBJ2-7; D ambiguous. V gave up 7 bases and J gave up 2 bases, with 12 bases separating them. CDR3 length: 13 residues. CDR1 and CDR2 from the germline V gene are MNHEY and SVGEGT. In DNA, the CDR3 is TGTGCCAGCACCAGGTCAGGTCCCTACGAGCAGTACTTC. Encoded protein: CASTRSGPYEQYF.

The rearrangement uses TRBV3-1 and TRBJ2-7, with no clear D. The CDR3 runs 16 residues. CDR1 and CDR2 (germline): LGHDT, YNNKEL (reference sequence). The V end was cut by 4 bases, the J end by 3 bases, with 19 bases between. The CDR3 DNA sequence: TGTGCCAGCAGCCCCTTCGCCTCGGGTTTAGACTACGAGCAGTACTTC. As protein: CASSPFASGLDYEQYF.

On this clonotype: A much larger clone differs from this one at a single base, so this may be a read error. This rearrangement joins TRBV12-3 or TRBV12-4 to TRBJ2-5, with D possibly TRBD2 on 6 matching bases. CDR3 length equals 15 residues. V gave up 5 bases and J gave up 5 bases, with 18 bases separating them. The CDR3, as DNA: TGTGCCAGCAGTCCGGCAGACGGGGAGGCGGAGACCCAGTACTTC. Translated: CASSPADGEAETQYF.

This clonotype was counted a single time. The gene calls are TRBV4-1 and TRBJ1-2; 9 bases match TRBD1. This CDR3 is 15 amino acids long. V shed 3 bases, J shed 7 bases, and the junction held 9 bases outside the gene matches. Germline lookup yields CDR1 MGHRA and CDR2 YSYEKL. The CDR3: CASSHPGQGTGGYTF. CDR3 bases: TGCGCCAGCAGCCATCCCGGACAGGGGACGGGTGGCTACACCTTC.

V is TRBV7-2 and J is TRBJ2-7, with TRBD1 matching over 9 bases. There are 15 residues in the CDR3. The germline V gene has CDR1 SGHTA and CDR2 FQGNSA. The ends lost 6 bases at V and 4 bases at J; junction bases unmatched: 10. The CDR3 here is CASRSRDRVSYEQYF. CDR3 sequence (DNA): TGTGCCAGCAGATCCCGGGACAGGGTATCTTACGAGCAGTACTTC.

V and J are TRBV7-9 and TRBJ1-2, with TRBD1 identical over 10 bases. The CDR3 loop spans 16 amino acids. V trimming: 0 bases; J trimming: 6 bases; junction bases outside the gene matches: 7. Germline V gene sequence: CDR1 SEHNR, CDR2 FQNEAQ (reference sequence). The CDR3 protein is CASSLAVGTGEHGYTF. The CDR3 DNA follows: TGTGCCAGCAGCTTAGCGGTTGGGACAGGGGAACATGGCTACACCTTC.

This clonotype turned up a few times. This chain joins TRBV7-8 and TRBJ2-1; 9 nucleotides agree with TRBD1. V lost 5 bases and J lost 5; bases outside the gene matches: 7. The germline V gene has CDR1 SGHVS and CDR2 FQNEAQ. The CDR3 extends over 15 amino acids. Written as DNA, the CDR3 is TGTGCCAGCAGCCAATGGGACAGGGAACACAATGAGCAGTTCTTC. It encodes CASSQWDREHNEQFF.